This record looks at one T cell receptor (beta chain) sequence and its context. These data originate in a study of CD8+CD57+ T cells in acquired aplastic anemia. Between the trimmed V and J ends, which lost 3 bases and 8 bases, there was a span of 18 bases. The CDR3 runs to 15 residues. Germline CDR1 and CDR2: KGHDR and SFDVKD. Patients picked for sequencing had shown CD8+CD57+ cell expansion detected by flow cytometry. With no exception, the patients had severe acquired aplastic anemia. Genomic DNA was employed as the template in profiling TCR beta VDJ and CDR3. TCRdb redid the calling of the reads with MiXCR, one entry per CDR3 protein. Seen here are about 75,000 distinct CDR3 sequences, 70% observed once, and the top ten hold approximately 80%.

This receptor was taken from a human donor with aplastic anemia. Sequencing was carried out using sorted CD4+, CD8+, or CD8+CD57+ T cells (not recorded which) from PBMCs. The chain joins TRBV24-1 to TRBJ1-2; weak D call: TRBD1 (5 bases). The CDR3 nucleotides read TGTGCCACCAGTGATCCTGACAGTTCGGTTGAAGGCTACACCTTC. Its protein is CATSDPDSSVEGYTF.